This T cell receptor beta chain was profiled in a study of blood T cell repertoires in COVID-19. Study-wide background: The United States, Italy and Spain were the sources of the acute and convalescent COVID-19 samples.

Authors' methods: Cell counts per sample came from amplifying reference gene primers. Only in-frame clones appear in the TCRdb table, and some are missing; sequencing was by immunoSEQ multiplex PCR. V and J calls plus clone size are reproduced from that table; the DNA served to infer D and trimming. Of over 400,000 clones in the sample, around nine tenths were seen once. This clonotype was obtained from a woman in her fifties or sixties with COVID-19, enrolled during active disease. Sample: peripheral blood.

The CDR3 DNA reads as TGTGCCAGTAGTCCCGCGACGGGGAGCTCCTACGAGCAGTACTTC. This codes for CASSPATGSSYEQYF. The V gene is TRBV19, the J gene TRBJ2-7, with D possibly matching TRBD2 (5 bases). CDR1 and CDR2 from the germline V gene are LNHDA and SQIVND (reference sequence). The CDR3 runs 15 residues. V lost 5 bases and J lost 0, with 14 bases in between.